These T cell receptor beta chains were read from a single sample in a study of blood T cell repertoires in COVID-19. Profiled with immunoSEQ multiplex PCR; TCRdb holds only in-frame clones, not every one. The sample lists over 100,000 clones; approximately 80% were seen once. Sequencing was performed on peripheral blood. These receptors all stem from a woman in her sixties with acute or convalescent COVID-19. Each CDR3 is given with its conserved first and last residue. The D gene is left open where the match is weak. The listing skips clone size in some rows; elsewhere it reads once, few, many or a size class.

J gene	V gene	D gene	clone size	CDR3 protein	CDR3 DNA
TRBJ1-1	TRBV7-8	TRBD1	few	CASRPGGAGNTEAFF	TGTGCCAGCAGACCAGGGGGCGCCGGGAACACTGAAGCTTTCTTT
TRBJ1-1	TRBV7-9	.	.	CASSLGGDTEAFF	TGTGCCAGCAGCTTGGGCGGGGACACTGAAGCTTTCTTT
TRBJ2-5	TRBV29-1	.	.	CSSAGQAQETQYF	TGCAGCTCAGCGGGACAGGCGCAAGAGACCCAGTACTTC
TRBJ2-2	TRBV7-3	.	.	CASSLGLQNTGELFF	TGTGCCAGCAGCTTGGGACTCCAGAACACCGGGGAGCTGTTTTTT
TRBJ2-3	TRBV21-1	.	once	CASSKDPRVAGTDTQYF	TGTGCCAGCAGCAAAGACCCTCGGGTGGCGGGCACAGATACGCAGTATTTT
TRBJ1-5	TRBV19	.	.	CASSTSAVNQPQHF	TGTGCCTCCTCTACGTCGGCGGTCAATCAGCCCCAGCATTTT
TRBJ1-2	TRBV25-1	TRBD1	.	CASSDMGTGYGYTF	TGTGCCAGCAGTGATATGGGGACAGGCTATGGCTACACCTTC
TRBJ1-1	TRBV5-5	TRBD1	.	CASSARAGGSTEAFF	TGTGCCAGCAGCGCTCGGGCAGGGGGATCAACTGAAGCTTTCTTT
TRBJ1-5	TRBV30	.	.	CAWSAAGIYQPQHF	TGTGCCTGGAGTGCCGCAGGGATCTATCAGCCCCAGCATTTT
TRBJ2-7	TRBV13	.	.	CASSQGTSPDGPSSYEQYF	TGTGCCAGCAGCCAGGGGACAAGCCCTGACGGACCAAGCTCCTACGAGCAGTACTTC
TRBJ1-1	TRBV2	.	.	CASRGQQNTEAFF	TGTGCCAGCAGAGGACAACAGAACACTGAAGCTTTCTTT
TRBJ1-5	TRBV10-3	TRBD1	once	CAISEGTGRTQPQHF	TGTGCCATCAGTGAAGGGACAGGGAGGACGCAGCCCCAGCATTTT
TRBJ1-6	TRBV9	.	.	CASSPQGSPANSPLHF	TGTGCCAGCAGCCCTCAGGGGTCCCCCGCTAATTCACCCCTCCACTTT
TRBJ1-6	TRBV6-6	TRBD1	.	CASSYGGQMYNSPLHF	TGTGCCAGCAGTTACGGGGGACAGATGTATAATTCACCCCTCCACTTT
TRBJ1-4	TRBV2	TRBD1	.	CASNKGQGSEKLFF	TGTGCCAGCAATAAAGGACAGGGGAGTGAAAAACTGTTTTTT
TRBJ1-5	TRBV6-1	.	.	CASSDPGDYSNQPQHF	TGTGCCAGCAGTGACCCAGGGGATTATAGCAATCAGCCCCAGCATTTT
TRBJ1-6	TRBV27	TRBD1	.	CATKGQNSPLHF	TGTGCCACCAAGGGACAGAATTCACCCCTCCACTTT
TRBJ2-2	TRBV30	TRBD2	.	CAWKAGGLNTGELFF	TGTGCCTGGAAGGCGGGGGGGCTGAACACCGGGGAGCTGTTTTTT
TRBJ2-6	TRBV27	.	once	CASATGSGANVLTF	TGTGCCAGCGCTACGGGGTCTGGGGCCAACGTCCTGACTTTC
TRBJ1-5	TRBV19	.	once	CASTPSGDRSNQPQHF	TGTGCCAGTACCCCATCCGGCGACAGGAGCAATCAGCCCCAGCATTTT
TRBJ1-5	TRBV9	.	few	CASSWGENNQPQHF	TGTGCCAGCAGCTGGGGGGAGAACAATCAGCCCCAGCATTTT
TRBJ1-2	TRBV29-1	TRBD1	.	CSVNPGQEVGGYTF	TGCAGCGTGAACCCGGGACAGGAGGTAGGAGGCTACACCTTC
TRBJ2-7	TRBV21-1	.	once	CASSKVPEVGDSSYEQYF	TGTGCCAGCAGCAAAGTACCGGAGGTAGGGGACAGTAGTTACGAGCAGTACTTC
TRBJ2-6	TRBV3-1/TRBV3-2	.	.	CASSPGTPSDVLTF	TGTGCCAGCAGCCCCGGGACACCCTCGGATGTCCTGACTTTC
TRBJ1-2	TRBV6-6	TRBD1	.	CASRPGQGNYGYTF	TGTGCCAGCAGACCCGGACAGGGCAACTATGGCTACACCTTC
TRBJ1-1	TRBV7-3	.	.	CASSTSRGSGEAFF	TGTGCCAGCAGCACCTCCAGGGGCTCGGGTGAAGCTTTCTTT
TRBJ2-1	TRBV7-9	TRBD2	.	CASIRWTSGGTNEQFF	TGTGCCAGCATACGGTGGACTAGCGGGGGTACCAATGAGCAGTTCTTC
TRBJ1-1	TRBV4-2	.	.	CASSQEQKTEAFF	TGTGCCAGCAGCCAAGAGCAGAAGACTGAAGCTTTCTTT
TRBJ1-5	TRBV2	TRBD1	.	CASRGQGSRNQPQHF	TGTGCCAGCAGGGGACAGGGGTCCCGCAATCAGCCCCAGCATTTT
TRBJ1-2	TRBV12-3/TRBV12-4	.	.	CASSLAQRGYTF	TGTGCCAGCAGTTTAGCTCAGAGGGGCTACACCTTC
TRBJ2-1	TRBV29-1	TRBD1	.	CSVLEGAGNEQFF	TGCAGCGTCCTTGAGGGGGCCGGCAATGAGCAGTTCTTC
TRBJ1-6	TRBV27	.	.	CASSLGQISSYNSPLHF	TGTGCCAGCAGCTTAGGACAGATAAGCTCCTATAATTCACCCCTCCACTTT
TRBJ1-3	TRBV18	.	.	CASSPEANRGNTIYF	TGTGCCAGCTCACCAGAAGCTAACAGGGGAAACACCATATATTTT
TRBJ2-2	TRBV28	.	.	CATSRVDTGELFF	TGTGCCACCAGTCGTGTCGACACCGGGGAGCTGTTTTTT
TRBJ1-1	TRBV12-5	TRBD1	.	CASGLGDRGAEAFF	TGTGCTAGTGGTTTGGGCGACAGGGGTGCTGAAGCTTTCTTT
TRBJ1-4	TRBV4-1	.	.	CASSPERGRNEKLFF	TGCGCCAGCAGCCCTGAAAGGGGCCGCAATGAAAAACTGTTTTTT
TRBJ1-6	TRBV30	.	.	CAWSEDSHSPLHF	TGTGCCTGGAGCGAGGACAGTCATTCACCCCTCCACTTT
TRBJ2-1	TRBV2	.	.	CASRLQGNEQFF	TGTGCCAGCAGGCTACAGGGAAATGAGCAGTTCTTC
TRBJ1-1	TRBV30	.	.	CAWSKVQINTEAFF	TGTGCCTGGAGTAAAGTACAGATAAACACTGAAGCTTTCTTT
TRBJ2-1	TRBV5-6	TRBD1	.	CASSRQGALNHEQFF	TGTGCCAGCAGCCGACAGGGGGCGCTTAATCATGAGCAGTTCTTC
TRBJ1-1	TRBV27	.	once	CASKHRSLNTEAFF	TGTGCCAGCAAGCACAGGTCATTGAACACTGAAGCTTTCTTT